This TCR beta chain was captured by sequencing in a study of T cells in Graves' hyperthyroidism and ophthalmopathy. Study results and limitations: Blood also contained most expanded thyroid clonotypes above 0.001.

The blood specimen was taken at initial hyperthyroidism diagnosis, before any ophthalmopathy symptoms. Per germline, CDR1 MNHNS and CDR2 SASEGT. Deletions cut 0 bases from V and 8 bases from J, with 13 bases between. There are 14 residues in the CDR3. What was amplified from RNA transcripts were TCR beta CDR3 regions. The HTBI primer set was used in a first-round RT-PCR of the TCR CDR3. MiXCR, run by TCRdb on the multiplex PCR reads, gives a single entry per CDR3 protein. This sample has about 580,000 distinct CDR3 sequences, with about 15% found just once. This clonotype was picked up many times. Its antigen is still unknown.

This chain links TRBV6-1 with TRBJ1-2, with D possibly being TRBD1 (5 bases). The clonotype comes from a woman aged 25-40 years with Graves' hyperthyroidism that later progressed to Graves' ophthalmopathy. Specimen: blood. CDR3 nucleotides: TGTGCCAGCAGTGAAGCCCCCCAGGGCGGAGGCTACACCTTC. Encoded protein: CASSEAPQGGGYTF.